A single sample gave rise to the 18 T cell receptor beta chains below, sequenced in a study of blood T cell repertoires in COVID-19. Assay used: immunoSEQ multiplex PCR; TCRdb lists only in-frame clones, some missing. The table lists around 270,000 clones, 84% of them singletons, with 15% to 18% in the top ten. Sequencing was done on a sample of peripheral blood. These receptor sequences come from a person between 65 and 80 years old with COVID-19, enrolled during active disease.

J is TRBJ1-5 and V is TRBV19; D gene unclear. Germline lookup yields CDR1 LNHDA and CDR2 SQIVND (reference sequence). The ends were cut back, 5 bases at V and 5 bases at J, with 7 bases in the middle. CDR3 length: 12 amino acids. For the CDR3, the DNA is TGTGCCAGTAGTCCGAGGGATCAGCCCCAGCATTTT. Its translation is CASSPRDQPQHF.

The rearrangement uses TRBV6-2 or TRBV6-3 and TRBJ2-3; the D gene is possibly TRBD2 (6 bases). The CDR3 contains 15 residues. Trimming took 5 bases from V and 3 from J, leaving 15 bases between them. Looked up from germline, CDR1 is MNHEY and CDR2 is SVGEGT. CDR3 residues: CASSRLGARTDTQYF. CDR3 coding DNA: TGTGCCAGCAGTAGACTAGGGGCGCGTACAGATACGCAGTATTTT.

This rearrangement joins TRBV6-5 to TRBJ1-4; 7 bases map to TRBD1. Per the germline V gene, CDR1 is MNHEY and CDR2 is SVGAGI. V trimming: 2 bases; J trimming: 1 base; junction bases outside the gene matches: 4. This CDR3 has 16 residues. CDR3 DNA: TGTGCCAGCAGTTACCGTCAGGGGGTAACTAATGAAAAACTGTTTTTT. Its translation is CASSYRQGVTNEKLFF.

This chain uses TRBV27 with TRBJ1-3; 8 nucleotides agree with TRBD1. With 4 bases clipped from V and 4 bases from J, the junction kept 6 bases outside the gene matches. Germline V gene lookup returns CDR1 MNHEY and CDR2 SMNVEV (reference sequence). This CDR3 comprises 15 residues. This CDR3 is CASSSNRGSGNTIYF. In DNA form, the CDR3 reads TGTGCCAGCAGTTCTAACAGGGGGTCGGGAAACACCATATATTTT.

The chain uses TRBV7-3 and TRBJ1-6, with TRBD1 matching 8 bases. CDR1 is SGHTA, CDR2 FQGTGA, per germline. J was trimmed by 9 bases and V by 5 bases; bases with no gene match: 3. The CDR3 is 13 residues long. In DNA form, the CDR3 reads TGTGCCAGCAGCGTTGGACAGGGTTCACCCCTCCACTTT. Its protein is CASSVGQGSPLHF.

The V and J genes are TRBV6-5 and TRBJ2-2; 9 positions match TRBD2. The CDR3 runs 15 residues. The ends lost 6 bases at V and 10 bases at J; junction bases unmatched: 12. Germline assignment: CDR1 MNHEY and CDR2 SVGAGI. The CDR3 is CASRARLAVEVELFF. The CDR3 nucleotides are TGTGCCAGCAGGGCGAGACTAGCGGTAGAGGTGGAGCTGTTTTTT.

The V and J genes are TRBV2 and TRBJ1-1, with 9 bases identical to TRBD1. CDR1 and CDR2 from the germline V gene are SNHLY and FYNNEI. This CDR3 has 13 residues. V gave up 6 bases and J gave up 5 bases; unmatched junction bases: 4. DNA for the CDR3: TGTGCCAGCAGACAGGGGGCTAGGACTGAAGCTTTCTTT. Its protein product is CASRQGARTEAFF.

The chain combines TRBV5-4 with TRBJ2-1; D may be TRBD1 (5 bases). The V gene's germline CDR1 is SGHNT and CDR2 YYREEE (reference sequence). The CDR3 is made up of 13 amino acids. Trimming removed 2 bases from V and 5 bases from J, with 8 bases in between. CDR3 in DNA: TGTGCCAGCAGCTTAAACAGGAACAATGAGCAGTTCTTC. It is translated as CASSLNRNNEQFF.

The chain couples TRBV7-9 to TRBJ1-1, with D possibly being TRBD1 (5 bases). From germline, CDR1 is SEHNR and CDR2 FQNEAQ (reference sequence). The CDR3 extends over 14 amino acids. Trimming cost V 0 bases and J 0 bases, with 5 bases left between them. CDR3 in amino acids: CASSLATVNTEAFF. Written as DNA, the CDR3 is TGTGCCAGCAGCTTAGCGACAGTGAACACTGAAGCTTTCTTT.

The count of this clone is one. The genes are TRBV6-2 or TRBV6-3 and TRBJ1-2, with 8 positions matching TRBD1. After removal of 5 bases from V and 1 base from J, the junction contained 6 bases not matched to a gene. The germline V gene has CDR1 MNHEY and CDR2 SVGEGT. The CDR3 is made up of 15 amino acids. CDR3 DNA sequence: TGTGCCAGCAGTGGCCCGGGACAGGTTAACTATGGCTACACCTTC. It is translated as CASSGPGQVNYGYTF.

The chain has TRBV5-1 and TRBJ2-1; TRBD2 is a possible D gene (6 bases). Germline V gene sequence: CDR1 SGHRS, CDR2 YFSETQ. This CDR3 comprises 11 residues. Trimming pared 5 bases from V and 6 bases from J, leaving 6 bases between. CDR3 sequence (DNA): TGCGCCAGCAGGGAGGGCAATGAGCAGTTCTTC. As protein: CASREGNEQFF.

The chain is built from TRBV3-1 (or the pseudogene TRBV3-2) and TRBJ2-1; 8 bases map to TRBD1. V gave up 0 bases and J gave up 4 bases; unmatched junction bases: 8. CDR3 length: 17 residues. The germline V gene has CDR1 LGHDT and CDR2 YNNKEL (reference sequence). Written as DNA, the CDR3 is TGTGCCAGCAGCCAAGATCGTACAGGGGGTCTTTACAATGAGCAGTTCTTC. Translating it yields CASSQDRTGGLYNEQFF.

This chain connects TRBV28 to TRBJ1-5; a possible D gene is TRBD1 (5 bases). Germline values: CDR1 MDHEN, CDR2 SYDVKM. Trimming took 5 bases from V and 0 from J, leaving 17 bases between them. This CDR3 comprises 17 residues. The CDR3 coding sequence is TGTGCCAGCAGTCCTCAGGGTTTGGGTCGTAGCAATCAGCCCCAGCATTTT. This encodes CASSPQGLGRSNQPQHF.

V is TRBV14 and J is TRBJ2-1; the D gene is possibly TRBD2 (6 bases). The CDR3 has 15 amino acids. CDR1 and CDR2 (germline): SGHDN, FVKESK. The ends were cut back, 4 bases at V and 10 bases at J, with 20 bases in the middle. The CDR3 region has the DNA TGTGCCAGCAGCCGCCAGAGGGGATCAGGAGGGGAGCAGTTCTTC. As protein: CASSRQRGSGGEQFF.

The V gene is TRBV5-6, the J gene TRBJ2-7; 16 nucleotides align to TRBD2. Losses at the gene ends were 4 bases for V and 1 base for J; bases not matched to a gene: 5. CDR1 is SGHDT and CDR2 is YYEEEE in the germline V gene. This CDR3 is built from 17 residues. The CDR3 DNA is TGTGCCAGCAGCCTGGGACTAGCGGGAGGGCCATCCTACGAGCAGTACTTC. The encoded protein is CASSLGLAGGPSYEQYF.

The V call is TRBV28, the J call TRBJ1-3, with D perhaps TRBD1 (5 bases). The germline CDR1 and CDR2 sequences are MDHEN and SYDVKM. Deletions cut 2 bases from V and 0 bases from J, with 11 bases between. The CDR3 is 16 amino acids. CDR3 residues: CASSLATASSGNTIYF. CDR3 nucleotides: TGTGCCAGCAGTTTAGCGACAGCCAGCTCTGGAAACACCATATATTTT.

This rearrangement joins TRBV21-1 to TRBJ2-1; the table's D call TRBD2 went unverified against the DNA. TRBV21-1 is an annotated pseudogene. The CDR3 has 15 amino acids. DNA for the CDR3: TGTGCCAGCAACGAAGGGGGGGGCTCCTACAATGAGCAGTTCTTC. The encoded protein is CASNEGGGSYNEQFF.

The chain couples TRBV6-5 to TRBJ1-1; TRBD1 matches 7 bases. The CDR3 is 14 amino acids. With V trimmed by 0 bases and J by 5 bases, 3 bases remained unmatched. Germline-derived CDR1 and CDR2 are MNHEY and SVGAGI. Written as DNA, the CDR3 is TGTGCCAGCAGTTACTCGACAGGGTTGACTGAAGCTTTCTTT. This codes for CASSYSTGLTEAFF.